This T cell receptor (beta chain) was sequenced during a study of cytomegalovirus exposure and HLA in healthy donors. Study-level results: TCR sequences were mostly rare, though some public TCRs occurred in many donors. For most TCR beta V segments, an earlier analysis put the productive rate at about 90% or about 30% of the time. A later analysis linked a missense DCLRE1C variant to TCR beta V- and J-gene trimming. Per published reports, the classifier diagnosed cytomegalovirus status with high specificity and sensitivity.

60 Vbeta and 13 Jbeta primers were used in PCR. Produced via immunoSEQ multiplex PCR; TCRdb's table is partial and in-frame only. Of about 130,000 clones in the sample, about 79% were seen once. This CDR3 comprises 13 residues. As to this clone: Its specificity is unknown.

This TCR came from a man aged 45 to 65 in good health and CMV-seronegative. This rearrangement joins TRBV21-1 to TRBJ1-2; TRBD1 reflects the table's D call only, with no check against the DNA. TRBV21-1 is a pseudogene segment. The sequencing sample was made of PBMCs. CDR3 residues: CASTGQGRRGYTF. As DNA, the CDR3 is TGTGCCAGCACCGGACAGGGGCGAAGGGGGTACACCTTC.